The 15 T cell receptor beta chains presented below share a single source sample, sequenced in a study of T-cell memory formation after mild COVID-19. TCRdb reprocessed the 5' RACE reads with MiXCR, giving one entry per CDR3 protein. Among a few hundred thousand distinct CDR3 sequences, under 15% were seen once, and the ten largest hold roughly 22%. The sample comprised PBMCs or a T cell subset sorted from them (not recorded which). The source of these receptors is a man in his late teens or twenties who had mild COVID-19 (a few samples of this study predate the infection). Cell type and time point are not known.

This clonotype appeared once. This rearrangement joins TRBV7-3 to TRBJ2-6, with D hard to call. The V end was cut by 6 bases, the J end by 0 bases, with 9 bases between. In germline, CDR1 is SGHTA, CDR2 FQGTGA. The CDR3 consists of 15 residues. CDR3 loop: CASRLLPSGANVLTF. For the CDR3, the DNA is TGTGCCAGCAGATTGCTGCCCTCTGGGGCCAACGTCCTGACTTTC.

This clonotype was observed a handful of times. V is TRBV6-5 and J is TRBJ2-6; unclear D gene. V lost 8 bases to trimming and J lost 4 bases, with 12 bases between them. Germline V gene sequence: CDR1 MNHEY, CDR2 SVGAGI. CDR3 size: 14 residues. In DNA, the CDR3 is TGTGCCAGCTCAAGAATGGTGGGGGCCAACGTCCTGACTTTC. As protein: CASSRMVGANVLTF.

There are a few counts of this clonotype. The chain uses TRBV5-1 and TRBJ1-5; D is unresolved. Looked up from germline, CDR1 is SGHRS and CDR2 is YFSETQ. Trimming pared 0 bases from V and 5 bases from J, leaving 9 bases between. This CDR3 contains 14 residues. The DNA for the CDR3 is TGCGCCAGCAGCTTGGGAGGGTACGATCAGCCCCAGCATTTT. Translation: CASSLGGYDQPQHF.

This clonotype was detected many times. The rearrangement joins TRBV4-3 to TRBJ2-1, with 11 bases identical to TRBD2. Germline CDR1 LGHNA, CDR2 YSLEER. This CDR3 region has 15 residues. Germline trimming cut 2 bases from V and 6 bases from J; bases unmatched to any gene: 3. CDR3 amino acids: CASSQPSGGINEQFF. The CDR3 DNA reads TGCGCCAGCAGCCAACCTAGCGGGGGGATCAATGAGCAGTTCTTC.

Many counts were recorded for this clonotype. The rearrangement links TRBV7-8 to TRBJ2-3; the D call may be TRBD1 or TRBD2 (6 bases each). The CDR3 has 14 amino acids. Trimming left V 5 bases short and J 4 bases short, with 13 bases between. Per the germline V gene, CDR1 is SGHVS and CDR2 is FQNEAQ. The CDR3 spells CASSQNGGPDTQYF. The CDR3 DNA reads as TGTGCCAGCAGCCAAAACGGGGGCCCAGATACGCAGTATTTT.

Many counts were recorded for this clonotype. The V call is TRBV7-9, the J call TRBJ1-6, with D tentatively TRBD1 (6 bases). The CDR3 runs 16 residues. Germline loops: CDR1 SEHNR, CDR2 FQNEAQ (reference sequence). Trimming pared 5 bases from V and 7 bases from J, leaving 18 bases between. DNA of the CDR3: TGTGCCAGCAGCAAACACGCCGGGACACCCAATTCACCCCTCCACTTT. It codes for CASSKHAGTPNSPLHF. Filled out from reference TRBV7-9 and TRBJ1-6, the complete variable domain reads DTGVSQNPRHKITKRGQNVTFRCDPISEHNRLYWYRQTLGQGPEFLTYFQNEAQLEKSRLLSDRFSAERPKGSFSTLEIQRTEQGDSAMYLCASSKHAGTPNSPLHFGNGTRLTVT.

V is TRBV5-4 and J is TRBJ2-1, with 12 bases aligning to TRBD1. CDR3 size: 14 residues. The V and J ends lost 0 bases and 14 bases, in that order; junction bases with no gene match: 6. Germline lookup yields CDR1 SGHNT and CDR2 YYREEE (reference sequence). The CDR3 DNA follows: TGTGCCAGCAGCTTGGAGGGACAGGGGGCGACGAAGTTCTTC. This encodes CASSLEGQGATKFF. Full variable domain (outside the CDR3, taken from reference TRBV5-4 and TRBJ2-1): ETGVTQSPTHLIKTRGQQVTLRCSSQSGHNTVSWYQQALGQGPQFIFQYYREEENGRGNFPPRFSGLQFPNYSSELNVNALELDDSALYLCASSLEGQGATKFFGPGTRLTVL.

This chain links TRBV9 with TRBJ2-1; 9 nucleotides match TRBD2. V lost 4 bases to trimming and J lost 8 bases; unmatched junction nucleotides: 13. From germline, CDR1 is SGDLS and CDR2 YYNGEE. This CDR3 contains 16 residues. As DNA, the CDR3 is TGTGCCAGCAGCCTCCCCGTGCGGGGGGGCATGGATGAGCAGTTCTTC. Its translation is CASSLPVRGGMDEQFF.

V gene TRBV5-1 combines with J gene TRBJ2-3; 7 positions agree with TRBD2. The CDR3 has 15 amino acids. The V gene end was trimmed by 4 bases and the J gene end by 4 bases; junction bases not matched to a gene: 9. Looked up from germline, CDR1 is SGHRS and CDR2 is YFSETQ. CDR3 region: CASSGRAGTSDTQYF. The CDR3 DNA is TGCGCCAGCAGCGGACGAGCGGGGACCTCAGATACGCAGTATTTT.

A few counts support this clonotype. The chain links TRBV7-9 to TRBJ1-2; D may be TRBD1 (6 bases). The CDR3 sequence is 16 residues long. In germline, CDR1 is SEHNR, CDR2 FQNEAQ (reference sequence). Trimming removed 5 bases from V and 2 bases from J, with 18 bases in between. CDR3: CASSPSTGTNNYGYTF. DNA of the CDR3: TGTGCCAGCAGCCCCTCCACCGGGACAAACAACTATGGCTACACCTTC.

This clonotype was counted a few times. V gene TRBV6-1 combines with J gene TRBJ2-5; D not resolved. CDR1 is MNHNS, CDR2 SASEGT, per germline. The CDR3 length is 14 residues. Between the trimmed V and J ends, which lost 8 bases and 3 bases, there was a span of 16 bases. The CDR3 sequence: CASHTKTEKETQYF. The CDR3 DNA reads TGTGCCAGCCATACTAAGACGGAGAAAGAGACCCAGTACTTC.

The sample holds a few counts of this clonotype. The chain recombines TRBV12-3 or TRBV12-4 with TRBJ2-3, with no clear D. V was pared by 3 bases and J by 2 bases, with 6 bases between. This CDR3 region has 13 residues. The CDR3 sequence is CASSFLTTDTQYF. CDR3 nucleotides: TGTGCCAGCAGTTTCCTTACCACAGATACGCAGTATTTT.

The chain joins TRBV2 to TRBJ2-5; a possible D gene is TRBD2 (5 bases). The CDR3 has 15 amino acids. From germline, CDR1 is SNHLY and CDR2 FYNNEI. Trimming took 7 bases from V and 3 from J, leaving 18 bases between them. CDR3 DNA: TGTGCCAGCATGAGATATGGTCTAGCCAAAGAGACCCAGTACTTC. This codes for CASMRYGLAKETQYF.

This clonotype was observed a handful of times. J is TRBJ2-1 and V is TRBV7-2; perhaps D is TRBD1 or TRBD2 (5 bases each). The CDR3 has 17 amino acids. Trimming stripped 4 bases from V and 2 bases from J, with 18 bases between. Germline-derived CDR1 and CDR2 are SGHTA and FQGNSA. Here the CDR3 reads CASSSRVGDGAYNEQFF. In DNA form, the CDR3 reads TGTGCCAGCAGCTCCAGGGTTGGGGACGGAGCCTACAATGAGCAGTTCTTC.

The chain joins TRBV4-2 to TRBJ1-2; TRBD1 aligns across 8 bases. The germline V gene has CDR1 LGHNA and CDR2 YNFKEQ. The CDR3 has 16 amino acids. Trimming cost V 0 bases and J 1 base; bases outside gene matches: 4. CDR3 bases: TGTGCCAGCAGCCAAGATCTCGGACAGGGTAACTATGGCTACACCTTC. Its protein is CASSQDLGQGNYGYTF.